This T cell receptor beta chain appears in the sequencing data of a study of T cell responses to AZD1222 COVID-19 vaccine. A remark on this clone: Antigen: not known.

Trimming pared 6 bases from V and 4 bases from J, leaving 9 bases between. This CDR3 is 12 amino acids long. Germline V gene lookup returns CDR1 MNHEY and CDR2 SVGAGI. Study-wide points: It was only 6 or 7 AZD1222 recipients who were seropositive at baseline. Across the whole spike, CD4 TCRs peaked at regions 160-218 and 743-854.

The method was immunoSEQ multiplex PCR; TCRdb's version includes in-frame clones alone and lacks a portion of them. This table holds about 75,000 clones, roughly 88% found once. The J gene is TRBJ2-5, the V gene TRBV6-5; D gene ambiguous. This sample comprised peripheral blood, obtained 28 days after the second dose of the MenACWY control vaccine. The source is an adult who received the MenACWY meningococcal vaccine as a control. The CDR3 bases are TGTGCCAGCAGCCACGTAGGAGAGACCCAGTACTTC. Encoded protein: CASSHVGETQYF.